Here is one T cell receptor beta chain with its context. The antigen is not known. Primers used in a second PCR of about 7 to 12 cycles were a sample-barcoded 5' primer and a J-beta primer mix. MiXCR, run by TCRdb on the 5' RACE reads, gives a single entry per CDR3 protein. The sample includes roughly 680,000 distinct CDR3 sequences, more than 40% of them seen just once. This sample was included in a study of blood T cells in healthy people across ages. CDR3 length: 12 residues. With 5 bases removed from V and 7 bases from J, the gap between germline ends came to 12 bases. Per germline, CDR1 DFQATT and CDR2 SNEGSKA (reference sequence). Notes on the study in general: When set beside aged donors, long-lived donors presented more naive CD4+ cells and higher diversity. While age rose, TCR beta diversity per million T cells dropped in a roughly linear way. Calculation of diversity from one million T cells yielded estimates considered to be underestimates.

This receptor was obtained from a woman in her fifties or sixties in good health. Sample: blood. This chain joins TRBV20-1 and TRBJ2-1, with D uncertain. The CDR3 reads CSAYELGNEQFF. As DNA, the CDR3 is TGCAGTGCTTACGAGTTAGGAAATGAGCAGTTCTTC.